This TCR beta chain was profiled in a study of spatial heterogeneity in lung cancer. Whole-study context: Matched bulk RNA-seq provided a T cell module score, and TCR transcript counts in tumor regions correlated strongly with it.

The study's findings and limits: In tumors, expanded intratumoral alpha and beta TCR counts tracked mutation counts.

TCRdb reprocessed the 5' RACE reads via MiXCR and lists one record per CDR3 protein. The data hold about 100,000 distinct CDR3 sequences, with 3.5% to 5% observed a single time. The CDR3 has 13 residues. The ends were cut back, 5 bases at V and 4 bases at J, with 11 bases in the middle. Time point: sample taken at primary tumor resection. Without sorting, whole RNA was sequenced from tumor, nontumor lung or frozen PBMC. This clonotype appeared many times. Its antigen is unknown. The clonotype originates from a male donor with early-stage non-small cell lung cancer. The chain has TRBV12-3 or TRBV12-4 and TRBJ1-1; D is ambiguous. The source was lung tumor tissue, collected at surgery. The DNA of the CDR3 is TGTGCCAGCAGTCCCCTCGCGGGCACTGAAGCTTTCTTT. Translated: CASSPLAGTEAFF.